These T cell receptor beta chains were read from a single sample in a study of T cells in Graves' hyperthyroidism and ophthalmopathy. TCRdb used MiXCR to reprocess the multiplex PCR reads, holding one entry per CDR3 protein. Counted here are 300,000 to 400,000 distinct CDR3 sequences, about 14% occurring once; the ten biggest clones make up 15% to 20%. The sample consisted of blood. The receptors here all came from a woman aged 25 to 39 with Graves' ophthalmopathy. The CDR3 runs from the conserved cysteine through the conserved F or W.

V gene: TRBV6-1
J gene: TRBJ2-7
CDR3 protein: CASSQTSGHEQYF

V gene: TRBV18
J gene: TRBJ2-3
CDR3 protein: CASSPRPGATDTQYF

V gene: TRBV20-1
J gene: TRBJ2-4
CDR3 protein: CSARTSGGGPAKNIQYF

V gene: TRBV2
J gene: TRBJ1-1
CDR3 protein: CASTREGVDTEAFF

V gene: TRBV7-2
J gene: TRBJ2-3
CDR3 protein: CASSFALRTSGAITDTQYF

V gene: TRBV5-1
J gene: TRBJ2-3
CDR3 protein: CASSLSLAGYTDTQYF

V gene: TRBV7-9
J gene: TRBJ2-3
CDR3 protein: CASSLARKARWEDTQYF

V gene: TRBV7-2
J gene: TRBJ1-2
CDR3 protein: CASSLVSQGDYGYTF

V gene: TRBV6-1
J gene: TRBJ1-3
CDR3 protein: CASVSGGSGNTIYF

V gene: TRBV7-2
J gene: TRBJ2-3
CDR3 protein: CASSQLGSQDTQYF

V gene: TRBV28
J gene: TRBJ2-5
CDR3 protein: CASSITGAQETQYF

V gene: TRBV4-1
J gene: TRBJ1-5
CDR3 protein: CASSQIYSNQPQHF

V gene: TRBV27
J gene: TRBJ1-6
CDR3 protein: CASSLYTGVENSPLHF

V gene: TRBV20-1
J gene: TRBJ2-1
CDR3 protein: CSASFLDRVGYNEQFF

V gene: TRBV30
J gene: TRBJ1-3
CDR3 protein: CAWSVYGDTIYF

V gene: TRBV3-1
J gene: TRBJ2-5
CDR3 protein: CASSRAAGIGRETQYF

V gene: TRBV12-3/TRBV12-4
J gene: TRBJ1-5
CDR3 protein: CASRDSHNQPQHF

V gene: TRBV6-2/TRBV6-3
J gene: TRBJ1-4
CDR3 protein: CASSYSPNEFMEKLFF

V gene: TRBV4-2
J gene: TRBJ1-1
CDR3 protein: CASGLNTEAFF

V gene: TRBV2
J gene: TRBJ2-1
CDR3 protein: CAILWGGGRDNEQFF

V gene: TRBV29-1
J gene: TRBJ2-1
CDR3 protein: CSVEGGTSGYNEQFF

V gene: TRBV7-2
J gene: TRBJ2-4
CDR3 protein: CASSQGTGGIQYF

V gene: TRBV12-3/TRBV12-4
J gene: TRBJ2-2
CDR3 protein: CASRPQGPGYTGELFF

V gene: TRBV7-9
J gene: TRBJ2-1
CDR3 protein: CASMGGRNEQFF

V gene: TRBV7-6
J gene: TRBJ2-3
CDR3 protein: CASSPPARVADTQYF

V gene: TRBV28
J gene: TRBJ2-7
CDR3 protein: CASSSRDKVYEQYF

V gene: TRBV20-1
J gene: TRBJ1-2
CDR3 protein: CSARDDHRMRGGYTF

V gene: TRBV20-1
J gene: TRBJ2-2
CDR3 protein: CSARNSKTGELFF

V gene: TRBV12-3/TRBV12-4
J gene: TRBJ2-2
CDR3 protein: CASSSPTGELFF

V gene: TRBV20-1
J gene: TRBJ2-5
CDR3 protein: CSARDMGARGETQYF

V gene: TRBV10-2
J gene: TRBJ1-6
CDR3 protein: CASSESGTEIPLHF

V gene: TRBV7-2
J gene: TRBJ2-6
CDR3 protein: CASSLSLSGGRLSGANVLTF